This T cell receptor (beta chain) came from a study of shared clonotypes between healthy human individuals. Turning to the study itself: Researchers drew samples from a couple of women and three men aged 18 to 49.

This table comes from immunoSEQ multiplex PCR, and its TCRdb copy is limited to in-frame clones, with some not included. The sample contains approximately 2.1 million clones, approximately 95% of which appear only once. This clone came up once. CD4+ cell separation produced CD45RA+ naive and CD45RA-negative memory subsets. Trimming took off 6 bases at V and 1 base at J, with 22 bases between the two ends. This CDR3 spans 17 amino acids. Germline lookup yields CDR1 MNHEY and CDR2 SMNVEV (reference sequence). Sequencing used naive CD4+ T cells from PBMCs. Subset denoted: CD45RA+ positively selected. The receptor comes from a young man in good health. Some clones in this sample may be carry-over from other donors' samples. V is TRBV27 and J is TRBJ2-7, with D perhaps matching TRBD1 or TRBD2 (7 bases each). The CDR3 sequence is CASSQRQGGTFSYEQYF. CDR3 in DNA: TGTGCCAGCAGCCAAAGACAGGGAGGGACCTTTTCCTACGAGCAGTACTTC.